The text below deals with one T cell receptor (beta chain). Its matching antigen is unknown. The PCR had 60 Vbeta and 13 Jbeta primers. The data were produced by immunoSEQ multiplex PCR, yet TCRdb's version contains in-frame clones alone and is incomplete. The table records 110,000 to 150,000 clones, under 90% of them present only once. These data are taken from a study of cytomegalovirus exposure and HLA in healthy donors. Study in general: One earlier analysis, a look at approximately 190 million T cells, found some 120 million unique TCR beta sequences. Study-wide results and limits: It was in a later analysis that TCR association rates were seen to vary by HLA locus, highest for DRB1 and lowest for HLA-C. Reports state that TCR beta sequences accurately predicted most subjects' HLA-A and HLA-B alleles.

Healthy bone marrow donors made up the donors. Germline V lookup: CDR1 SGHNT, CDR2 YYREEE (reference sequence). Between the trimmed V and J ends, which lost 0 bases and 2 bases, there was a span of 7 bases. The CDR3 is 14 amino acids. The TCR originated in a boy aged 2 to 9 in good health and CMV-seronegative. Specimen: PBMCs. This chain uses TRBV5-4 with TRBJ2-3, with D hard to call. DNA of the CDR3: TGTGCCAGCAGCTTGGGAGAAACCACAGATACGCAGTATTTT. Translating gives CASSLGETTDTQYF.